This is a list of T cell receptor beta chains from one sample in a study of cytomegalovirus exposure and HLA in healthy donors. Produced via immunoSEQ multiplex PCR; TCRdb's table is partial and in-frame only. The repertoire includes a few hundred thousand clones, approximately 80% of them detected once, and 0.2% to 0.25% sits in the top ten. The source material was PBMCs. The receptor set was obtained from a girl aged 2 to 9 in good health and CMV-seronegative. The CDR3 runs from the conserved cysteine through the conserved F or W. Each record gives: V gene, CDR3 length, J gene, CDR3 protein.

TRBV5-1,13,TRBJ2-7,CASSSRTGNEQYF
TRBV5-7,17,TRBJ2-3,CASSLSLAGEGTDTQYF
TRBV5-4,16,TRBJ2-5,CASSSGLAGGGETQYF
TRBV7-9,15,TRBJ2-3,CASKSSGRVRDTQYF
TRBV19,15,TRBJ1-1,CASSIRRPRDTEAFF
TRBV5-4,15,TRBJ1-6,CASSLDRGGSSPLHF
TRBV4-1,15,TRBJ1-1,CASSHPARAGTEAFF
TRBV25-1,15,TRBJ2-1,CASSEYLAAYNEQFF
TRBV9,15,TRBJ2-5,CASSHGGAGHGAQYF
TRBV5-1,18,TRBJ1-4,CASSFGQGAIPLNEKLFF
TRBV6-1,14,TRBJ1-2,CASSEDPGNYGYTF
TRBV19,17,TRBJ1-1,CASSARDRGFQNTEAFF
TRBV4-2,15,TRBJ2-3,CASSQEGTGTDTQYF
TRBV7-6,19,TRBJ2-1,CASSLDSGTSGGTYNEQFF
TRBV5-1,16,TRBJ2-5,CASSLARLAGKETQYF
TRBV19,15,TRBJ1-1,CASRTWGGGLRKAFF
TRBV7-9,13,TRBJ1-2,CASSFFSGDGYTF
TRBV29-1,12,TRBJ2-1,CSVAITRIEQFF
TRBV5-4,15,TRBJ2-2,CASSLEGTNTGELFF
TRBV5-4,15,TRBJ2-1,CASSLARELGNEQFF
TRBV9,16,TRBJ1-4,CASSPSSGTVREKLFF
TRBV5-1,20,TRBJ2-1,CASSLGTGTSGWSSYNEQFF
TRBV7-9,12,TRBJ2-6,CSSSPGDSVLTF
TRBV7-9,13,TRBJ1-1,CASSLADSDEAFF
TRBV5-6,14,TRBJ1-1,CASSPRGMNTEAFF
TRBV7-9,14,TRBJ2-7,CASSLGPHSYEQYF
TRBV19,14,TRBJ2-1,CASSPGQHYNEQFF
TRBV19,18,TRBJ1-1,CASSIRIGQGRGNTEAFF
TRBV5-3,17,TRBJ1-2,CARSPLNVRGSSCGYTF
TRBV2,15,TRBJ2-7,CASRERVGFPHEQYF
TRBV6-6,13,TRBJ1-1,CASSSDRAAEAFF
TRBV10-3,16,TRBJ2-7,CAISESTGRGIDEQYF